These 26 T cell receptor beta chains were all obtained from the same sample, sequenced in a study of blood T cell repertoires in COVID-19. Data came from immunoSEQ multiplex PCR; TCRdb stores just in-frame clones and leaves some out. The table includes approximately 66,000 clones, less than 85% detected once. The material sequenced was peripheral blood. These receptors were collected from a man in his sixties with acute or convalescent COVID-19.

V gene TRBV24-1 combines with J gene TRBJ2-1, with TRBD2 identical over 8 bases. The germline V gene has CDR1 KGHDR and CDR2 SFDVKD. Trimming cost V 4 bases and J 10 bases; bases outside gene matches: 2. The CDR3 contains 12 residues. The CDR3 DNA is TGTGCCACCAGTGACCCGGGAGGGGAGCAGTTCTTC. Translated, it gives CATSDPGGEQFF.

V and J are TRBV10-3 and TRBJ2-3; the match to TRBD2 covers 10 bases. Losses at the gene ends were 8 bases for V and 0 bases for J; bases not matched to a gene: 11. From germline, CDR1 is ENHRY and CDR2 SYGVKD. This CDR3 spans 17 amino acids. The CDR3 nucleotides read TGTGCCATCTCCCTAGCGGGAGTGGAGGCCAGCACAGATACGCAGTATTTT. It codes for CAISLAGVEASTDTQYF.

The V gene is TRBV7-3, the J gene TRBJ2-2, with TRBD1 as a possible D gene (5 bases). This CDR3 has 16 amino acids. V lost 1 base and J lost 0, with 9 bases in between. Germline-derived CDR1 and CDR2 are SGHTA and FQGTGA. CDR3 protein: CASSLNRGANTGELFF. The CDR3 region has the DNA TGTGCCAGCAGCTTAAATAGGGGCGCGAACACCGGGGAGCTGTTTTTT.

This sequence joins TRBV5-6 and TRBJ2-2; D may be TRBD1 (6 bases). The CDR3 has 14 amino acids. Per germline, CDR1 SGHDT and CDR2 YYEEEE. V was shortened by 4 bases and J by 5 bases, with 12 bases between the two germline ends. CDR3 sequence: CASSRPQGTGELFF. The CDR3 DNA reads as TGTGCCAGCAGCCGGCCACAGGGAACCGGGGAGCTGTTTTTT.

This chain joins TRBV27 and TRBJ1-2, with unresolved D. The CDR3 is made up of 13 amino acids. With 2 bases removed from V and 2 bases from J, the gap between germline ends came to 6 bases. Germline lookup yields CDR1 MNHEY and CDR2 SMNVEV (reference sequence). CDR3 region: CASSLGLNYGYTF. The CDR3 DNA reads TGTGCCAGCAGTTTAGGACTAAACTATGGCTACACCTTC.

The CDR3 loop reads CASSQGEREWSGELFF. DNA of the CDR3: TGTGCCAGCAGCCAAGGGGAGCGGGAGTGGTCCGGGGAGCTGTTTTTT. The chain employs TRBV3-1 (or the pseudogene TRBV3-2) and TRBJ2-2; 8 nucleotides agree with TRBD2. The CDR3 sequence is 16 residues long. V dropped 1 base and J dropped 6; count of bases not matched to a gene: 7. Germline V gene sequence: CDR1 LGHDT, CDR2 YNNKEL (reference sequence).

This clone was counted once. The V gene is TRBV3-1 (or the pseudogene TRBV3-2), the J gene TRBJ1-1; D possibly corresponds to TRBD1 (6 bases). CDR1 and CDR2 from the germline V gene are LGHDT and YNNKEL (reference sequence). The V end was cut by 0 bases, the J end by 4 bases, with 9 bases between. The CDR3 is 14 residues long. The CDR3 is CASSQDLGGTEAFF. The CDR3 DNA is TGTGCCAGCAGCCAAGATTTAGGGGGCACTGAAGCTTTCTTT.

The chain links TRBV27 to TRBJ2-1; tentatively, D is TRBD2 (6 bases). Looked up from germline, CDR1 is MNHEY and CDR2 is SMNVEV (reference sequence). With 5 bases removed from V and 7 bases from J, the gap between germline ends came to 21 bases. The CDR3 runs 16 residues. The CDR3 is CASSPGRSFRENEQFF. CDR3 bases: TGTGCCAGCAGTCCCGGACGATCTTTCCGGGAGAATGAGCAGTTCTTC.

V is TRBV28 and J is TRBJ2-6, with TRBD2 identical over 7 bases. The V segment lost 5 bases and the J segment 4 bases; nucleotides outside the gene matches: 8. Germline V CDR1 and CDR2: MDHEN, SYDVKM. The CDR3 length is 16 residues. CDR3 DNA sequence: TGTGCCAGCAGTCTCGGTGGGGGGGACGGGGCCAACGTCCTGACTTTC. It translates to CASSLGGGDGANVLTF. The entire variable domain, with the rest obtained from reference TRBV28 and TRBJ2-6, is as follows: DVKVTQSSRYLVKRTGEKVFLECVQDMDHENMFWYRQDPGLGLRLIYFSYDVKMKEKGDIPEGYSVSREKKERFSLILESASTNQTSMYLCASSLGGGDGANVLTFGAGSRLTVL.

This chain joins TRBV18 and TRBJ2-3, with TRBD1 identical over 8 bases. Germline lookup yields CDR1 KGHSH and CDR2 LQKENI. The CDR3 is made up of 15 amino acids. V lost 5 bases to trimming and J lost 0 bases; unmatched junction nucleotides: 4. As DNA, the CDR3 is TGTGCCAGCTCAGGACAGGGCCGAAGCACAGATACGCAGTATTTT. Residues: CASSGQGRSTDTQYF.

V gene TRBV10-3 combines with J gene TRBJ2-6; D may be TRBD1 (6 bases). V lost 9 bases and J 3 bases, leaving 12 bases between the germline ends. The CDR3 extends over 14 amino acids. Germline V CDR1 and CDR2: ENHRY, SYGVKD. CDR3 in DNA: TGTGCCATAACACAGGGTGGTGGGGCCAACGTCCTGACTTTC. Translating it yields CAITQGGGANVLTF.

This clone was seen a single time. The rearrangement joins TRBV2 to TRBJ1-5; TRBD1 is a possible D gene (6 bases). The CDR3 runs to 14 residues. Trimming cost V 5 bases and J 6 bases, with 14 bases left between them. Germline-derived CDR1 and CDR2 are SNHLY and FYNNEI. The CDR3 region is CASSPQGMLQPQHF. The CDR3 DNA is TGTGCCAGCAGTCCCCAGGGGATGCTTCAGCCCCAGCATTTT.

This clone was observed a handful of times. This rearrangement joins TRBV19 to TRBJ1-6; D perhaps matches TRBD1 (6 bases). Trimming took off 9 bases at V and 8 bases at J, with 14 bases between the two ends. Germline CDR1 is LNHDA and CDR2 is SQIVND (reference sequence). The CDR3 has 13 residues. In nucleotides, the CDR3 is TGTGCCAGGCCTACAGGGTTGTATTCACCCCTCCACTTT. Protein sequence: CARPTGLYSPLHF.

CDR3 residues: CAISEPGDNQPQHF. The CDR3 nucleotides are TGTGCCATCAGTGAACCCGGGGACAATCAGCCCCAGCATTTT. This rearrangement joins TRBV10-3 to TRBJ1-5; D gene unclear. Germline V gene data show CDR1 as ENHRY and CDR2 as SYGVKD. V shed 3 bases and J shed 3 bases, with 9 bases lying between them. The CDR3 sequence is 14 residues long.

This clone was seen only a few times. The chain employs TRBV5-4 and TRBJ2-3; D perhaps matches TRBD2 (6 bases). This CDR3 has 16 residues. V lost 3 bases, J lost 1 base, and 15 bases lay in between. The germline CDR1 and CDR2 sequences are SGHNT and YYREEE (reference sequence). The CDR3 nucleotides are TGTGCCAGCAGCTCCCCGGGGGATCTTGGCACAGATACGCAGTATTTT. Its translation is CASSSPGDLGTDTQYF. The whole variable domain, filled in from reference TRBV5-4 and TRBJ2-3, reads ETGVTQSPTHLIKTRGQQVTLRCSSQSGHNTVSWYQQALGQGPQFIFQYYREEENGRGNFPPRFSGLQFPNYSSELNVNALELDDSALYLCASSSPGDLGTDTQYFGPGTRLTVL.

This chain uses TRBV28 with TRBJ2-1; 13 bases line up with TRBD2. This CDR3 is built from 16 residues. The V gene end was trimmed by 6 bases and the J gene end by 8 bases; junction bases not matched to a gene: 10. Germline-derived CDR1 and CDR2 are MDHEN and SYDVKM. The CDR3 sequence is CASRQWTSGGTDEQFF. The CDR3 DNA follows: TGTGCCAGCAGGCAATGGACTAGCGGGGGTACGGATGAGCAGTTCTTC.

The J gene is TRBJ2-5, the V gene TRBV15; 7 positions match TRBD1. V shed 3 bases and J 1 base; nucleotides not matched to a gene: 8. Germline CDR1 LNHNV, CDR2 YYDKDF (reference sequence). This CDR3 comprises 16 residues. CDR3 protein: CATSSHRGQTQETQYF. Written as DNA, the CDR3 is TGTGCCACCAGCAGTCACAGGGGACAGACCCAAGAGACCCAGTACTTC. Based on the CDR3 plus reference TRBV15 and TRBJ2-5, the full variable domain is DAMVIQNPRYQVTQFGKPVTLSCSQTLNHNVMYWYQQKSSQAPKLLFHYYDKDFNNEADTPDNFQSRRPNTSFCFLDIRSPGLGDTAMYLCATSSHRGQTQETQYFGPGTRLLVL.

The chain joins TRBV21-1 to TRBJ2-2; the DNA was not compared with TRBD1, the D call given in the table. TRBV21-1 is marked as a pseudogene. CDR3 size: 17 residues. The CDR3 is CASSKAPLRVGTGELFF. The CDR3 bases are TGTGCCAGCAGCAAAGCGCCTCTCAGGGTGGGGACCGGGGAGCTGTTTTTT.

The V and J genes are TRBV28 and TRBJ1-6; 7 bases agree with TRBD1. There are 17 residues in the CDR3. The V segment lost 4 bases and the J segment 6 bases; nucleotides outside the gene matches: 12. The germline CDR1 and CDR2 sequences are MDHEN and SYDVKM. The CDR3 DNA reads TGTGCCAGCAGTTCCCCGGGACAGCCCAAGCCTAATTCACCCCTCCACTTT. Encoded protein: CASSSPGQPKPNSPLHF. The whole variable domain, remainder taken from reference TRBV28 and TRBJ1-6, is DVKVTQSSRYLVKRTGEKVFLECVQDMDHENMFWYRQDPGLGLRLIYFSYDVKMKEKGDIPEGYSVSREKKERFSLILESASTNQTSMYLCASSSPGQPKPNSPLHFGNGTRLTVT.

The CDR3 DNA reads TGTGCCAGCAGTTCCCCGGGTACGAATGAAAAACTGTTTTTT. Protein product: CASSSPGTNEKLFF. The J gene is TRBJ1-4, the V gene TRBV28, with D unclear. V shed 4 bases and J shed 5 bases, with 11 bases lying between them. This CDR3 has 14 residues. Germline lookup yields CDR1 MDHEN and CDR2 SYDVKM.

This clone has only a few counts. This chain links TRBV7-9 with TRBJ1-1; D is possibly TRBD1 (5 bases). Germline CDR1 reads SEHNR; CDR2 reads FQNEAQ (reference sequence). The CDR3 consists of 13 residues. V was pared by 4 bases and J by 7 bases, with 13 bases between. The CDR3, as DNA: TGTGCCAGCAGCTCGGAGGGGAGTCTTGAAGCTTTCTTT. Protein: CASSSEGSLEAFF.

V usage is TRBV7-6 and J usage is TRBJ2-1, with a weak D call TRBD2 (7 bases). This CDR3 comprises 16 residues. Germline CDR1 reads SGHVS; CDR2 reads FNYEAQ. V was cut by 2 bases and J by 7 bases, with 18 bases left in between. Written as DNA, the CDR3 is TGTGCCAGCAGCTTAATTGTGGGGGGGCGGTCAAATGAGCAGTTCTTC. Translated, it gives CASSLIVGGRSNEQFF.

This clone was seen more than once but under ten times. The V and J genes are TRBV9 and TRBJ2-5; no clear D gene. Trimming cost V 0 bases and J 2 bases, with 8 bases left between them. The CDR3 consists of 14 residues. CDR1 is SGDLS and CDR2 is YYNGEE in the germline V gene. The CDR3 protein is CASSVAPRQETQYF. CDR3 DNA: TGTGCCAGCAGCGTAGCTCCTCGTCAAGAGACCCAGTACTTC.

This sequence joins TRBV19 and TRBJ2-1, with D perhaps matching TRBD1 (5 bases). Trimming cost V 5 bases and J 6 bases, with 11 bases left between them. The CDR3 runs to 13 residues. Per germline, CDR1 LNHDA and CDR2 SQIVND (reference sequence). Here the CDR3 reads CASSSGHTNEQFF. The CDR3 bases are TGTGCCAGTAGTTCCGGACACACCAATGAGCAGTTCTTC. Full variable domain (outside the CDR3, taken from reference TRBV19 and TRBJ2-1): DGGITQSPKYLFRKEGQNVTLSCEQNLNHDAMYWYRQDPGQGLRLIYYSQIVNDFQKGDIAEGYSVSREKKESFPLTVTSAQKNPTAFYLCASSSGHTNEQFFGPGTRLTVL.

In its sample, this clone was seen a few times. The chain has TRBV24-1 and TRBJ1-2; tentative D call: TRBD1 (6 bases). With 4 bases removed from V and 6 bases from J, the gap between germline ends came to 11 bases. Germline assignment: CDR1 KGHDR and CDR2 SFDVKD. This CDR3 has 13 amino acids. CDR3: CATSELQGHGYTF. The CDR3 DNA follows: TGTGCCACCAGTGAACTGCAGGGGCATGGCTACACCTTC.

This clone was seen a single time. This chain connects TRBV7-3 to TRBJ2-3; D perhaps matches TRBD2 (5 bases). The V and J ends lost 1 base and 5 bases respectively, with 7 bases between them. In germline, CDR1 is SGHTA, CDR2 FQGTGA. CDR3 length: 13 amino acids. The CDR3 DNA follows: TGTGCCAGCAGCTTAATGGAGGAAGATACGCAGTATTTT. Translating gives CASSLMEEDTQYF.